This T cell receptor (beta chain) was identified in a study of T cells in Graves' hyperthyroidism and ophthalmopathy. Study results and caveats: Most thyroid clonotypes expanded above 0.001 were also detected in blood.

Amplified regions were TCR beta CDR3 sequences from RNA transcripts. The HTBI primer set was used in a first-round RT-PCR of the TCR CDR3. TCRdb recomputed calls from the multiplex PCR reads with MiXCR, one row per CDR3 protein. The profile shows fewer than 600,000 distinct CDR3 sequences, approximately 15% of them singletons. V shed 11 bases, J shed 9 bases, and the junction held 6 bases outside the gene matches. The CDR3 spans 13 residues. Per the germline V gene, CDR1 is SNHLY and CDR2 is FYNNEI. Note on this clonotype: No antigen is known for it.

Sequencing was done on a sample of blood. This chain uses TRBV2 with TRBJ1-6, with TRBD1 matching 11 bases. This TCR derives from a woman aged 18-29 years with Graves' hyperthyroidism. CDR3 nucleotides: TGTGCCGGGGGGGGACAGGGGGTTTCACCCCTCCACTTT. It specifies CAGGGQGVSPLHF. The full variable domain, its missing parts supplied by reference TRBV2 and TRBJ1-6, is EPEVTQTPSHQVTQMGQEVILRCVPISNHLYFYWYRQILGQKVEFLVSFYNNEISEKSEIFDDQFSVERPDGSNFTLKIRSTKLEDSAMYFCAGGGQGVSPLHFGNGTRLTVT.